The clone carrying this TCR beta chain appeared a few times. This entry comes from a study of early T cells in non-severe SARS-CoV-2 infection. TCRdb re-derived calls from the 5' RACE reads in MiXCR, one entry per CDR3 protein. The data contain more than 60,000 distinct CDR3 sequences, 13% of them singletons. Trimming removed 3 bases from V and 8 bases from J, with 8 bases in between. This CDR3 is built from 11 residues. The germline CDR1 and CDR2 sequences are SQVTM and ANQGSEA. This TCR came from an adult who was a healthcare worker with PCR-confirmed SARS-CoV-2 infection or an uninfected control (not recorded which). The chain joins TRBV29-1 to TRBJ2-1, with D perhaps matching TRBD2 (6 bases). Sequencing used whole blood. The CDR3 is CSVEAGYEQFF. The DNA for the CDR3 is TGCAGCGTTGAGGCGGGGTATGAGCAGTTCTTC.